The rows below give T cell receptor beta chains drawn from one sample of a study of neurological immune-mediated disorders. A single record per CDR3 protein comes from TCRdb applying MiXCR to the 5' RACE reads. In the table there are some 43,000 distinct CDR3 sequences, more than 9.5% of which are singletons. The material sequenced was PBMCs. These receptor sequences come from a male donor with HTLV-1-associated myelopathy (HAM/TSP). Each CDR3 is given with its conserved first and last residue. Fields, in order: CDR3 length, D gene, V gene, J gene, clone size, CDR3 DNA, CDR3 protein. D genes are given only for firm matches. The listing skips clone size in some rows; elsewhere it reads once, few, many or a size class.

17	TRBD1	TRBV27	TRBJ1-4	many	TGTGCCAGCAGTCCACTGGGGACAGGGGTAAATAATGAAAAACTGTTTTTT	CASSPLGTGVNNEKLFF
13	.	TRBV3-1	TRBJ1-1	many	TGTGCCAGCAGCCTTCCCGGGGTCCCTGAAGCTTTCTTT	CASSLPGVPEAFF
14	TRBD1	TRBV5-1	TRBJ2-5	many	TGCGCCAGCATAAGAGGGACAGGGGCAGAGACCCAGTACTTC	CASIRGTGAETQYF
16	TRBD2	TRBV5-1	TRBJ2-5	many	TGCGCCAGCAGCTTGTCTACTAGCGGGGGGTTGGAGACCCAGTACTTC	CASSLSTSGGLETQYF
13	.	TRBV14	TRBJ1-1	.	TGTGCCAGCAGCCAAGATAGTGGGGCGCGAGCTTTCTTT	CASSQDSGARAFF
14	.	TRBV6-5	TRBJ2-7	many	TGTGCCAGCAAAAGAGTCGGAACCTCCTACGAGCAGTACTTC	CASKRVGTSYEQYF
16	.	TRBV4-3	TRBJ1-6	many	TGCGCCAGCAGCCAAGATCAAAGGGGTCATAATTCACCCCTCCACTTT	CASSQDQRGHNSPLHF
15	TRBD1	TRBV20-1	TRBJ1-5	many	TGCAGTGCTAGAGTGGCGACAGGGGGCAATCAGCCCCAGCATTTT	CSARVATGGNQPQHF
15	.	TRBV11-1	TRBJ2-3	many	TGTGCCAGCAGCTTAGGCGGGTCAGACGGAGATACGCAGTATTTT	CASSLGGSDGDTQYF
16	TRBD1	TRBV4-3	TRBJ2-7	many	TGCGCCAGCAGCCAACACTCGACAGGGCTCTCCTACGAGCAGTACTTC	CASSQHSTGLSYEQYF
11	.	TRBV5-1	TRBJ2-7	many	TGCGCCAGCAGCTTGGTGGACGAGCAGTACTTC	CASSLVDEQYF
16	TRBD1	TRBV7-3	TRBJ2-1	many	TGTGCCAGCAGCTTAAAGGGGACAGGGTCCTACAATGAGCAGTTCTTC	CASSLKGTGSYNEQFF
15	.	TRBV12-3/TRBV12-4	TRBJ2-3	many	TGTGCCTCCCGAGAGGGGGTTGGTGGCACAGATACGCAGTATTTT	CASREGVGGTDTQYF
13	.	TRBV7-9	TRBJ2-7	many	TGTGCCAGCAGCTCCAAGACCTGGGGCGAGCAGTACTTC	CASSSKTWGEQYF
13	.	TRBV7-2	TRBJ2-3	many	TGTGCCAGCAGCTTAATTCAGCCAGATACGCAGTATTTT	CASSLIQPDTQYF
13	.	TRBV19	TRBJ2-5	many	TGTGCCAGTAGTATTTCCCAAACGGCTACCCAGTACTTC	CASSISQTATQYF
18	TRBD2	TRBV5-1	TRBJ2-1	many	TGCGCCAGCAGCTTGGGGATCAGCGGGGCTTCAGCTTACAATGAGCAGTTCTTC	CASSLGISGASAYNEQFF
13	.	TRBV20-1	TRBJ1-6	many	TGCAGTGCTAGGTCCACGGTGAATTCACCCCTCCACTTT	CSARSTVNSPLHF
15	TRBD1	TRBV27	TRBJ2-3	few	TGTGCCAGCAGTTTCGAAGGGGGCTGGACAGATACGCAGTATTTT	CASSFEGGWTDTQYF
15	TRBD1	TRBV7-9	TRBJ2-2	many	TGTGCCAGCAACCCCAGACAGGGGGAGACCGGGGAGCTGTTTTTT	CASNPRQGETGELFF
14	TRBD1	TRBV7-9	TRBJ1-4	.	TGTGCCAGTCAAAAGGACAGGGCTAATGAAAAACTGTTTTTT	CASQKDRANEKLFF
14	TRBD1	TRBV28	TRBJ2-1	many	TGTGCCAGCAGTTTAAGGGGGCCCTACAATGAGCAGTTCTTC	CASSLRGPYNEQFF
18	.	TRBV5-1	TRBJ1-2	many	TGCGCCAGCAGCCGCGAGACCCAACTGGGCCCGACTAACTATGGCTACACCTTC	CASSRETQLGPTNYGYTF
14	TRBD1	TRBV5-1	TRBJ2-3	many	TGCGCCAGCAGCCCCCGACAGGGCGCAGATACGCAGTATTTT	CASSPRQGADTQYF
11	.	TRBV29-1	TRBJ2-7	many	TGCAGCGTTCATAAAAATTACGAGCAGTACTTC	CSVHKNYEQYF